These 30 T cell receptor beta chains were all obtained from the same sample, sequenced in a study of breast tumors, draining lymph nodes, adjacent tissues. TCRdb called the multiplex PCR reads again in MiXCR, with one record for every CDR3 protein. The data hold 85,000 to 120,000 distinct CDR3 sequences, with more than 30% observed a single time. Samples came from axillary lymph nodes draining the breast cancer. The specimen sequenced was axillary lymph node tissue. All receptors come from a female donor with breast cancer. Some clones in this sample may be carry-over from other donors' samples.

Comment on this clonotype: The junction departs from germline at one end; a sequencing error may be responsible. The V call is TRBV20-1, the J call TRBJ2-5; D possibly corresponds to TRBD1 (6 bases). The CDR3 is made up of 17 amino acids. Germline V gives CDR1 DFQATT, CDR2 SNEGSKA (reference sequence). Here the CDR3 reads CSASRRGLGANQEAQYF. CDR3 sequence (DNA): TGCAGTGCTAGCAGAAGGGGTCTGGGGGCTAACCAAGAGGCCCAGTACTTC.

In this sample, this clonotype turned up many times. DNA of the CDR3: TGTGCCAGCAGTTACGGGCCGGCAGGAGGCGAGCAGTACTTC. This encodes CASSYGPAGGEQYF. The chain has TRBV6-5 and TRBJ2-7; possibly TRBD2 for D (5 bases). Trimming took 2 bases from V and 6 from J, leaving 14 bases between them. Per germline, CDR1 MNHEY and CDR2 SVGAGI. This CDR3 has 14 amino acids.

J is TRBJ2-2 and V is TRBV15; tentative D call: TRBD1 (5 bases). Germline values: CDR1 LNHNV, CDR2 YYDKDF (reference sequence). V gave up 2 bases and J gave up 7 bases, with 17 bases separating them. This CDR3 spans 16 amino acids. This chain's CDR3 is CATSRPGQRSSGELFF. In nucleotides, the CDR3 is TGTGCCACCAGCAGACCCGGACAACGGTCGAGCGGGGAGCTGTTTTTT.

The V call is TRBV5-4, the J call TRBJ2-2; D is perhaps TRBD1 or TRBD2 (5 bases each). Germline CDR1 is SGHNT and CDR2 is YYREEE (reference sequence). With 4 bases removed from V and 6 bases from J, the gap between germline ends came to 13 bases. This CDR3 region has 14 residues. The CDR3 reads CASSRPEGPGELFF. The CDR3 DNA is TGTGCCAGCAGCCGCCCCGAGGGACCCGGGGAGCTGTTTTTT. The entire variable domain, with the rest obtained from reference TRBV5-4 and TRBJ2-2, is as follows: ETGVTQSPTHLIKTRGQQVTLRCSSQSGHNTVSWYQQALGQGPQFIFQYYREEENGRGNFPPRFSGLQFPNYSSELNVNALELDDSALYLCASSRPEGPGELFFGEGSRLTVL.

The V gene is TRBV15, the J gene TRBJ2-1; TRBD2 agrees at 14 bases. Germline assignment: CDR1 LNHNV and CDR2 YYDKDF (reference sequence). V dropped 2 bases and J dropped 6; count of bases not matched to a gene: 6. The CDR3 is 17 amino acids. CDR3 region: CATSRMGTSGSINEQFF. CDR3 sequence (DNA): TGTGCCACCAGCAGAATGGGGACTAGCGGGAGTATCAATGAGCAGTTCTTC.

This clonotype was seen more than once but under ten times. The V gene is TRBV2, the J gene TRBJ2-5; possible D gene TRBD1, 8 bases. This CDR3 is built from 14 residues. Germline V gives CDR1 SNHLY, CDR2 FYNNEI. V gave up 5 bases and J gave up 5 bases, with 15 bases separating them. As DNA, the CDR3 is TGTGCCAGCAGTTCCACAGGGGGAGGGGAGACCCAGTACTTC. The encoded protein is CASSSTGGGETQYF.

This clonotype has ten or more counts. The rearrangement uses TRBV29-1 and TRBJ2-2, with D uncertain. There are 14 residues in the CDR3. The V gene's germline CDR1 is SQVTM and CDR2 ANQGSEA. V gave up 4 bases and J gave up 2 bases, with 11 bases separating them. The CDR3 loop is CSVGLSVNTGELFF. The DNA for the CDR3 is TGCAGCGTTGGCCTTTCGGTCAACACCGGGGAGCTGTTTTTT.

Many counts were recorded for this clonotype. The chain joins TRBV4-3 to TRBJ2-1; a possible D gene is TRBD2 (6 bases). The CDR3 is 13 amino acids. From germline, CDR1 is LGHNA and CDR2 YSLEER. The V end was cut by 1 base, the J end by 6 bases, with 7 bases between. The CDR3 DNA reads as TGCGCCAGCAGCCAAGTACTAGCCAATGAGCAGTTCTTC. Protein sequence: CASSQVLANEQFF.

This clonotype was found many times. This sequence joins TRBV5-1 and TRBJ2-2; possibly TRBD2 for D (5 bases). Trimming took off 4 bases at V and 5 bases at J, with 9 bases between the two ends. The CDR3 totals 13 residues. The germline CDR1 and CDR2 sequences are SGHRS and YFSETQ. CDR3 in amino acids: CASSPTGTGELFF. As DNA, the CDR3 is TGCGCCAGCAGCCCCACGGGAACCGGGGAGCTGTTTTTT.

This clonotype has a count of ten or more. V gene TRBV19 combines with J gene TRBJ2-5, with D unresolved. The CDR3 spans 15 residues. V was trimmed by 6 bases and J by 0 bases, leaving 14 bases between them. Germline V CDR1 and CDR2: LNHDA, SQIVND (reference sequence). The CDR3 sequence: CASSPRRGHQETQYF. CDR3 sequence (DNA): TGTGCCAGTAGCCCTCGGAGAGGCCACCAAGAGACCCAGTACTTC. Supplemented by reference TRBV19 and TRBJ2-5, the full variable domain reads DGGITQSPKYLFRKEGQNVTLSCEQNLNHDAMYWYRQDPGQGLRLIYYSQIVNDFQKGDIAEGYSVSREKKESFPLTVTSAQKNPTAFYLCASSPRRGHQETQYFGPGTRLLVL.

The J gene is TRBJ2-7, the V gene TRBV7-9; unclear D gene. V was pared by 5 bases and J by 2 bases, with 22 bases between. CDR1 and CDR2 (germline): SEHNR, FQNEAQ (reference sequence). The CDR3 runs 17 residues. This CDR3 is CASSVEGRHGLPYEQYF. DNA of the CDR3: TGTGCCAGCAGCGTTGAAGGGCGGCATGGCCTACCCTACGAGCAGTACTTC.

V and J are TRBV2 and TRBJ2-3; TRBD2 matches 9 bases. Germline CDR1 SNHLY, CDR2 FYNNEI. Trimming removed 8 bases from V and 5 bases from J; junction bases left unmatched: 14. This CDR3 spans 16 amino acids. CDR3: CASAGLGGGAGDTQYF. CDR3 in DNA: TGTGCCAGCGCGGGTTTGGGCGGGGGGGCCGGAGATACGCAGTATTTT.

This clonotype was found many times. Here the CDR3 reads CASSFDSQAYEQYF. The CDR3, as DNA: TGTGCCAGCAGTTTTGACAGCCAAGCCTACGAGCAGTACTTC. The chain links TRBV12-3 or TRBV12-4 to TRBJ2-7, with a weak D call TRBD1 (5 bases). Trimming removed 3 bases from V and 2 bases from J, with 11 bases in between. The CDR3 totals 14 residues.

This clonotype occurred many times. The chain has TRBV20-1 and TRBJ1-2; D possibly corresponds to TRBD1 (6 bases). V gave up 1 base and J gave up 0 bases, with 9 bases separating them. Germline values: CDR1 DFQATT, CDR2 SNEGSKA (reference sequence). The CDR3 is made up of 14 amino acids. The CDR3 reads CSARGDTANYGYTF. Written as DNA, the CDR3 is TGCAGTGCTAGAGGGGACACCGCTAACTATGGCTACACCTTC.

This clonotype was observed a few times. The V gene is TRBV2, the J gene TRBJ1-5; 8 bases match TRBD1. The ends lost 4 bases at V and 0 bases at J; junction bases unmatched: 14. This CDR3 region has 19 residues. CDR1 is SNHLY and CDR2 is FYNNEI in the germline V gene. The CDR3 DNA follows: TGTGCCAGCAGTGCTACCCCTGGGACAGGACCTTATAGCAATCAGCCCCAGCATTTT. It specifies CASSATPGTGPYSNQPQHF.

Ten or more counts support this clonotype. The rearrangement links TRBV13 to TRBJ2-7, with 11 bases fitting TRBD2. The germline V gene has CDR1 PRHDT and CDR2 FYEKMQ (reference sequence). Losses at the gene ends were 4 bases for V and 1 base for J; bases not matched to a gene: 9. CDR3 length: 17 residues. CDR3 DNA sequence: TGTGCCAGCAGCTCAGCTGGGGGACTAGCGGATTCCTACGAGCAGTACTTC. Its translation: CASSSAGGLADSYEQYF. Supplemented by reference TRBV13 and TRBJ2-7, the full variable domain reads AAGVIQSPRHLIKEKRETATLKCYPIPRHDTVYWYQQGPGQDPQFLISFYEKMQSDKGSIPDRFSAQQFSDYHSELNMSSLELGDSALYFCASSSAGGLADSYEQYFGPGTRLTVT.

This clonotype occurred many times. DNA of the CDR3: TGTGCCAGCAGCCCTCGGGGTTCCTATAATTCACCCCTCCACTTT. Residues: CASSPRGSYNSPLHF. The chain couples TRBV7-3 to TRBJ1-6; D not resolved. V lost 5 bases to trimming and J lost 1 base, with 9 bases between them. From germline, CDR1 is SGHTA and CDR2 FQGTGA. This CDR3 is built from 15 residues. Full variable domain (missing parts from reference TRBV7-3 and TRBJ1-6): GAGVSQTPSNKVTEKGKYVELRCDPISGHTALYWYRQSLGQGPEFLIYFQGTGAADDSGLPNDRFFAVRPEGSVSTLKIQRTERGDSAVYLCASSPRGSYNSPLHFGNGTRLTVT.

About this clonotype: The missing conserved phenylalanine or tryptophan at the end of this CDR3 makes a read error likely. The rearrangement uses TRBV7-3 and TRBJ1-1, with TRBD1 as a possible D gene (5 bases). Trimming shortened V by 2 bases and J by 1 base, and 5 bases separated the two germline ends. The CDR3 length is 13 residues. Germline CDR1 is SGHTA and CDR2 is FQGTGA. CDR3 region: CASSLQGNTEAFL. DNA of the CDR3: TGTGCCAGCAGCTTACAGGGGAACACTGAAGCTTTCCTT.

V and J are TRBV3-1 and TRBJ1-1; D not certain. Trimming removed 0 bases from V and 11 bases from J, with 7 bases in between. The CDR3 is made up of 11 amino acids. The V gene's germline CDR1 is LGHDT and CDR2 YNNKEL (reference sequence). The CDR3: CASSQDREAFF. The CDR3 nucleotides read TGTGCCAGCAGCCAAGATCGTGAGGCTTTCTTT. The entire variable domain, with the rest obtained from reference TRBV3-1 and TRBJ1-1, is as follows: DTAVSQTPKYLVTQMGNDKSIKCEQNLGHDTMYWYKQDSKKFLKIMFSYNNKELIINETVPNRFSPKSPDKAHLNLHINSLELGDSAVYFCASSQDREAFFGQGTRLTVV.

This clonotype was counted many times. The genes are TRBV20-1 and TRBJ1-5; D gene ambiguous. V lost 3 bases, J lost 0 bases, and 6 bases lay in between. Germline CDR1 is DFQATT and CDR2 is SNEGSKA (reference sequence). This CDR3 region has 13 residues. DNA of the CDR3: TGCAGTGCTAGGAAGAATAGCAATCAGCCCCAGCATTTT. Its translation is CSARKNSNQPQHF.

This clonotype was detected ten times or more. This chain connects TRBV20-1 to TRBJ2-7; perhaps TRBD2 as D (6 bases). V gave up 3 bases and J gave up 5 bases, with 20 bases separating them. Germline CDR1 reads DFQATT; CDR2 reads SNEGSKA (reference sequence). The length of the CDR3 is 15 residues. CDR3 nucleotides: TGCAGTGCTAGCGGAGGGCGGAGGGCTTTTAACGAGCAGTACTTC. This gives the protein CSASGGRRAFNEQYF.

In this sample, this clonotype turned up many times. V is TRBV6-6 and J is TRBJ2-3; D is uncertain. Looked up from germline, CDR1 is MNHNY and CDR2 is SVGAGI (reference sequence). V was trimmed by 7 bases and J by 4 bases, leaving 12 bases between them. The CDR3 runs to 13 residues. CDR3 protein: CASTPSWADTQYF. The CDR3 nucleotides are TGTGCCAGCACCCCAAGTTGGGCAGATACGCAGTATTTT.

V gene TRBV20-1 combines with J gene TRBJ2-2; 8 bases agree with TRBD1. The CDR3 runs 14 residues. Germline values: CDR1 DFQATT, CDR2 SNEGSKA (reference sequence). V lost 3 bases to trimming and J lost 4 bases; unmatched junction nucleotides: 4. As DNA, the CDR3 is TGCAGTGCTAGCAGGGGGCCGGTCACCGGGGAGCTGTTTTTT. Translated, it gives CSASRGPVTGELFF.

This clonotype was found many times. CDR3 in DNA: TGTGCCAGCAGCTTCTATTCTAGCGGCCTCATTATGGAAGAGCAGTACTTC. Translation: CASSFYSSGLIMEEQYF. J is TRBJ2-7 and V is TRBV5-6, with 7 bases lining up with TRBD2. The CDR3 covers 17 residues. V dropped 2 bases and J dropped 7; count of bases not matched to a gene: 18. Germline assignment: CDR1 SGHDT and CDR2 YYEEEE.

This clonotype was counted ten times or more. The chain couples TRBV7-3 to TRBJ2-1; 7 bases are a match to TRBD1. CDR3 length equals 15 residues. The trim removed 4 bases at V and 4 bases at J, leaving 7 bases unmatched. The germline gives CDR1 SGHTA, CDR2 FQGTGA. The CDR3 region is CASSSEQGSYNEQFF. Written as DNA, the CDR3 is TGTGCCAGCAGCTCGGAACAGGGGTCTTACAATGAGCAGTTCTTC. Complete variable domain (other parts from reference TRBV7-3 and TRBJ2-1): GAGVSQTPSNKVTEKGKYVELRCDPISGHTALYWYRQSLGQGPEFLIYFQGTGAADDSGLPNDRFFAVRPEGSVSTLKIQRTERGDSAVYLCASSSEQGSYNEQFFGPGTRLTVL.

This clonotype was observed at least ten times. This chain connects TRBV20-1 to TRBJ2-5; tentatively, D is TRBD1 or TRBD2 (5 bases each). This CDR3 has 13 residues. Germline CDR1 DFQATT, CDR2 SNEGSKA (reference sequence). The CDR3 bases are TGCAGCCATACGGTTGGGGGTCAAGAGACCCAGTACTTC. Protein: CSHTVGGQETQYF.

The chain combines TRBV6-5 with TRBJ2-5, with 10 bases aligning to TRBD2. With 5 bases clipped from V and 5 bases from J, the junction kept 11 bases outside the gene matches. The CDR3 totals 16 residues. CDR1 and CDR2 from the germline V gene are MNHEY and SVGAGI. The CDR3 loop reads CASSPRASGGGETQYF. CDR3 DNA sequence: TGTGCCAGCAGTCCCAGGGCTAGCGGGGGCGGGGAGACCCAGTACTTC.

This clonotype was detected ten times or more. The chain has TRBV12-3 or TRBV12-4 and TRBJ2-2; 11 positions agree with TRBD2. The CDR3 has 16 amino acids. V shed 6 bases, J shed 1 base, and the junction held 4 bases outside the gene matches. The CDR3 region has the DNA TGTGCCAGCAGCCAGGGACTAGCGGTGAACACCGGGGAGCTGTTTTTT. Encoded protein: CASSQGLAVNTGELFF.

This clonotype was found many times. This chain connects TRBV7-9 to TRBJ2-1; 12 bases are a match to TRBD2. The CDR3 runs to 19 residues. Germline CDR1 reads SEHNR; CDR2 reads FQNEAQ (reference sequence). Losses at the gene ends were 5 bases for V and 5 bases for J; bases not matched to a gene: 16. CDR3 sequence reads: CASSRTGFLAGGLHNEQFF. The CDR3 DNA is TGTGCCAGCAGCCGGACAGGTTTTCTAGCGGGAGGGCTCCACAATGAGCAGTTCTTC. Complete variable domain (other parts from reference TRBV7-9 and TRBJ2-1): DTGVSQNPRHKITKRGQNVTFRCDPISEHNRLYWYRQTLGQGPEFLTYFQNEAQLEKSRLLSDRFSAERPKGSFSTLEIQRTEQGDSAMYLCASSRTGFLAGGLHNEQFFGPGTRLTVL.

The chain carries TRBV29-1 and TRBJ1-2; 7 bases line up with TRBD1. Germline CDR1 and CDR2: SQVTM and ANQGSEA. The CDR3 runs to 13 residues. V dropped 6 bases and J dropped 4; count of bases not matched to a gene: 8. The CDR3, as DNA: TGCAGCGTCCCGACAGGGATCAGCTATGGCTACACCTTC. Its protein product is CSVPTGISYGYTF.